Listed below are T cell receptor beta chains from one sample, sequenced in a study of OX40 agonist ivuxolimab in advanced cancers. Sequencing used immunoSEQ multiplex PCR; TCRdb keeps in-frame clones, though not all of them. The table lists over 10,000 clones, 75% to 85% of them singletons. This material consisted of CD4+ or CD8+ T cells sorted from blood, taken in a trial of the OX40 agonist ivuxolimab. These receptors all stem from an adult with an advanced solid tumor such as melanoma, head and neck, liver or kidney cancer. Both conserved end residues are part of each CDR3. A D gene is named only where the DNA matches it firmly. Clone size is given for some rows only: seen once, a few or many times, or a class if the clone is expanded.

V: TRBV11-2
D: -
J: TRBJ1-1
size: few
DNA: TGTGCCAGCAGCTTAGACCAGGGGATCACTGAAGCTTTCTTT
CDR3: CASSLDQGITEAFF

V: TRBV10-3
D: TRBD1
J: TRBJ1-3
size: -
DNA: TGTGCCATCAGTGGGGACAGAGAGAGTGGAAACACCATATATTTT
CDR3: CAISGDRESGNTIYF

V: TRBV30
D: TRBD2
J: TRBJ2-2
size: -
DNA: TGTGCCTGGAGTGTGTTGGGAGGGCTCGACGGGGAGCTGTTTTTT
CDR3: CAWSVLGGLDGELFF

V: TRBV6-4
D: -
J: TRBJ2-7
size: -
DNA: TGTGCCAGCAGTGACTCGGCAGCTTCGTCCTACGAGCAGTACTTC
CDR3: CASSDSAASSYEQYF

V: TRBV6-1
D: -
J: TRBJ1-5
size: -
DNA: TGTGCCGTTGTAATTAGCAATCAGCCCCAGCATTTT
CDR3: CAVVISNQPQHF

V: TRBV5-1
D: -
J: TRBJ1-1
size: -
DNA: TGCGCCAGCAGCTTGGGACAGTCTGAAGCTTTCTTT
CDR3: CASSLGQSEAFF

V: TRBV5-1
D: -
J: TRBJ1-3
size: once
DNA: TGCGCCAGCAGCTTGGTATCCGGGACACAGGCGCCCGGGGGAAACACCATATATTTT
CDR3: CASSLVSGTQAPGGNTIYF

V: TRBV11-2
D: -
J: TRBJ2-7
size: -
DNA: TGTGCCAGCAGCTCTCCGGGTCATCAAGACTACGAGCAGTACTTC
CDR3: CASSSPGHQDYEQYF

V: TRBV7-9
D: -
J: TRBJ2-1
size: -
DNA: TGTGCCAGCAGCCCGGGAGAAGGGTGGCAGATCAATGAGCAGTTCTTC
CDR3: CASSPGEGWQINEQFF

V: TRBV27
D: TRBD2
J: TRBJ2-7
size: -
DNA: TGTGCCAGCAGTTTATCGGCCGTAGCGGGTGGCGGCCTCTCCTACGAGCAGTACTTC
CDR3: CASSLSAVAGGGLSYEQYF

V: TRBV19
D: -
J: TRBJ1-1
size: -
DNA: TGTGCCAGTGCCACAGGGTCGGGGACTGAAGCTTTCTTT
CDR3: CASATGSGTEAFF

V: TRBV29-1
D: -
J: TRBJ2-7
size: -
DNA: TGCAGCGTTAGGGACAAGCCCTACGAGCAGTACTTC
CDR3: CSVRDKPYEQYF

V: TRBV19
D: TRBD2
J: TRBJ2-7
size: -
DNA: TGTGCCAGTAGTTCGTCCGGACTAGCGGGCTACGAGCAGTACTTC
CDR3: CASSSSGLAGYEQYF

V: TRBV15
D: -
J: TRBJ1-1
size: few
DNA: TGTGCCACCAGCCGAACGCTCACTGAAGCTTTCTTT
CDR3: CATSRTLTEAFF

V: TRBV29-1
D: TRBD1
J: TRBJ2-5
size: once
DNA: TGCAGCGCTGATCCCGGGACAGGTGAAGAGACCCAGTACTTC
CDR3: CSADPGTGEETQYF

V: TRBV6-4
D: -
J: TRBJ1-3
size: -
DNA: TGTGCCAGCAGTGACTCCAGGGGCGGGCACACCATATATTTT
CDR3: CASSDSRGGHTIYF

V: TRBV28
D: -
J: TRBJ2-5
size: -
DNA: TGTGCCAGCAGTCCCCAGGGGGGGACCCAGTACTTC
CDR3: CASSPQGGTQYF

V: TRBV19
D: -
J: TRBJ2-1
size: -
DNA: TGTGCCAGTAGTATGACAGTCTCCTACAATGAGCAGTTCTTC
CDR3: CASSMTVSYNEQFF

V: TRBV10-3
D: -
J: TRBJ2-1
size: large
DNA: TGTGCCATCAGTGACCCCAAAAACTACAATGAGCAGTTCTTC
CDR3: CAISDPKNYNEQFF

V: TRBV4-1
D: -
J: TRBJ1-2
size: -
DNA: TGCGCCAGCAGCCAAGTAGGGGGGGGCCTTACTGGCTACACCTTC
CDR3: CASSQVGGGLTGYTF

V: TRBV11-2
D: -
J: TRBJ2-7
size: -
DNA: TGTGCCAGCAGACCGAGAGCGGAGCCCACCTACGAGCAGTACTTC
CDR3: CASRPRAEPTYEQYF

V: TRBV6-1
D: -
J: TRBJ2-1
size: once
DNA: TGTGCCAGCAGTGACCGGGACGGCTCCTACAATGAGCAGTTCTTC
CDR3: CASSDRDGSYNEQFF

V: TRBV2
D: -
J: TRBJ2-5
size: -
DNA: TGTGCCTCACCATCGGAAAATATTTACCAAGAGACCCAGTACTTC
CDR3: CASPSENIYQETQYF

V: TRBV2
D: -
J: TRBJ1-2
size: -
DNA: TGTGCCAGCAGTGAATTGCCCGCAGCGTGGGGGTACTATGGCTACACCTTC
CDR3: CASSELPAAWGYYGYTF

V: TRBV2
D: -
J: TRBJ1-1
size: -
DNA: TGTGCCAGCAGTGGCAGGCCGAACACTGAAGCTTTCTTT
CDR3: CASSGRPNTEAFF

V: TRBV11-2
D: -
J: TRBJ2-1
size: -
DNA: TGTGCCAGCAGCTTTAAAATTGGTGAGCAGTTCTTC
CDR3: CASSFKIGEQFF

V: TRBV6-1
D: -
J: TRBJ1-1
size: -
DNA: TGTGCCAGCAGTGAGGAGGGGATGAACACTGAAGCTTTCTTT
CDR3: CASSEEGMNTEAFF

V: TRBV28
D: TRBD1
J: TRBJ1-2
size: -
DNA: TGTGCCAGCAGTTCCCTTGACAGGGTTGGTGGCTACACCTTC
CDR3: CASSSLDRVGGYTF

V: TRBV19
D: TRBD2
J: TRBJ2-7
size: -
DNA: TGTGCCAGTAGTATCTTTGCGGGAGGGCCGAACGAGCAGTACTTC
CDR3: CASSIFAGGPNEQYF

V: TRBV28
D: -
J: TRBJ1-2
size: -
DNA: TGTGCCAGCAGTTTGTGGAAGGGGACGAACTATGGCTACACCTTC
CDR3: CASSLWKGTNYGYTF

V: TRBV19
D: -
J: TRBJ2-7
size: medium-sized
DNA: TGTGCCAGTAGTCCCACTAGTGGGATCTACGAGCAGTACTTC
CDR3: CASSPTSGIYEQYF

V: TRBV5-8
D: TRBD1
J: TRBJ2-2
size: -
DNA: TGTGCCAGCAGCCAGGGGGTTCGGCACACCGGGGAGCTGTTTTTT
CDR3: CASSQGVRHTGELFF

V: TRBV9
D: TRBD1
J: TRBJ2-7
size: -
DNA: TGTGCCAGCAGCATCGGACAGGGCTTCTCCTACGAGCAGTACTTC
CDR3: CASSIGQGFSYEQYF

V: TRBV11-2
D: -
J: TRBJ1-5
size: -
DNA: TGTGCCAGCAGCGCCGCTCTCTATAGCAATCAGCCCCAGCATTTT
CDR3: CASSAALYSNQPQHF

V: TRBV12-1
D: -
J: TRBJ1-3
size: -
DNA: TGTGCCAGCAGCACCCATGGGACAGGCCCAGTTTTCTCTGGAAACACCATATATTTT
CDR3: CASSTHGTGPVFSGNTIYF

V: TRBV21-1
D: -
J: TRBJ1-1
size: -
DNA: TGTGCCAGCAGCAAAGGAGACGCTGAAGCTTTCTTT
CDR3: CASSKGDAEAFF

V: TRBV29-1
D: TRBD1
J: TRBJ1-2
size: -
DNA: TGCAGCGCCGGACAGGGAGGTGTTTATGGCTACACCTTC
CDR3: CSAGQGGVYGYTF

V: TRBV27
D: TRBD1
J: TRBJ1-2
size: -
DNA: TGTGCCAGCAGTTTTGACAGGGGAGAGGGTGGCTACACCTTC
CDR3: CASSFDRGEGGYTF

V: TRBV10-3
D: -
J: TRBJ1-5
size: -
DNA: TGTGCCATCAGTGAGTCTCCCCCAGGGGCCGTGGGAAGCAATCAGCCCCAGCATTTT
CDR3: CAISESPPGAVGSNQPQHF

V: TRBV6-1
D: TRBD2
J: TRBJ2-1
size: few
DNA: TGTGCCAGCAGTGAAGGACTTGAACTAGCGGTGCAGTTCTTC
CDR3: CASSEGLELAVQFF

V: TRBV19
D: TRBD1
J: TRBJ1-1
size: -
DNA: TGTGCCAGTAGTGACACAGGGGGATCTGAAGCTTTCTTT
CDR3: CASSDTGGSEAFF

V: TRBV4-1
D: -
J: TRBJ2-3
size: -
DNA: TGCGCCAGCAGCCAAGAGAGCGGGTCCCCAGATACGCAGTATTTT
CDR3: CASSQESGSPDTQYF

V: TRBV4-3
D: -
J: TRBJ1-2
size: -
DNA: TGCGCCAGCAGCCAAGCACTAGGGGATGGCTACACCTTC
CDR3: CASSQALGDGYTF

V: TRBV4-1
D: TRBD2
J: TRBJ2-7
size: -
DNA: TGCGCCAGCAGCGTACTAGCGGGGACTGGGGAGCAGTACTTC
CDR3: CASSVLAGTGEQYF

V: TRBV19
D: TRBD1
J: TRBJ1-1
size: -
DNA: TGTGCCAGTAGTATACGGGACAGGGGTGTTGAAGCTTTCTTT
CDR3: CASSIRDRGVEAFF

V: TRBV27
D: -
J: TRBJ2-2
size: -
DNA: TGTGCCAGCAGACTCTACGCAGGGGATGACGGGGAGCTGTTTTTT
CDR3: CASRLYAGDDGELFF

V: TRBV27
D: -
J: TRBJ1-5
size: -
DNA: TGTGCCAGCAGCAGGACACCCCATCAGCCCCAGCATTTT
CDR3: CASSRTPHQPQHF

V: TRBV11-3
D: -
J: TRBJ2-5
size: -
DNA: TGTGCCAGCAGCTTACAAGAGACCCAGTACTTC
CDR3: CASSLQETQYF

V: TRBV9
D: -
J: TRBJ2-7
size: -
DNA: TGTGCCAGCAGCGTAGGGGCGGGTTACGAGCAGTACTTC
CDR3: CASSVGAGYEQYF

V: TRBV19
D: -
J: TRBJ1-4
size: -
DNA: TGTGCCAGTAGTATAGGGTCTGGGCGGAATGAAAAACTGTTTTTT
CDR3: CASSIGSGRNEKLFF

V: TRBV5-1
D: -
J: TRBJ1-2
size: -
DNA: TGCGCCAGCAGCCCTACCCTCGACAATAACTATGGCTACACCTTC
CDR3: CASSPTLDNNYGYTF

V: TRBV21-1
D: -
J: TRBJ2-1
size: -
DNA: TGTGCCAGCAGCGAGATTCCCCGGGACAGGTTTGGGAATGAGCAGTTCTTC
CDR3: CASSEIPRDRFGNEQFF

V: TRBV5-1
D: TRBD1
J: TRBJ2-7
size: -
DNA: TGCGCCAGCAGCTTGGAGGGACAGGGCTTTTACTCCTACGAGCAGTACTTC
CDR3: CASSLEGQGFYSYEQYF

V: TRBV6-1
D: -
J: TRBJ1-5
size: -
DNA: TGTGCCAGCAGTGAAGGGGGGGGGACAAATCAGCCCCAGCATTTT
CDR3: CASSEGGGTNQPQHF

V: TRBV27
D: TRBD1
J: TRBJ2-7
size: once
DNA: TGTGCCAGCAGTCCCCGGGACAGGGTCCGCGAGCAGTACTTC
CDR3: CASSPRDRVREQYF